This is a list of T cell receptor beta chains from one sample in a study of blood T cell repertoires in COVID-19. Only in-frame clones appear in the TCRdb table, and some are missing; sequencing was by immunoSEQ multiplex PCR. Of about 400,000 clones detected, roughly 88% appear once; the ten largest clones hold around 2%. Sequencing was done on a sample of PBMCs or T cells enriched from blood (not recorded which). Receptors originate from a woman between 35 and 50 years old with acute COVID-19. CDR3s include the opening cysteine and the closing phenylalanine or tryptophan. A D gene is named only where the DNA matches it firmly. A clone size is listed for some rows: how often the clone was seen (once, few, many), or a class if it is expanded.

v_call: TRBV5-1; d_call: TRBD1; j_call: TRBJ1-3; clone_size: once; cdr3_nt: TGCGCCAGCAGTTACGGGACAGAAACTCCACGCTCTGGAAACACCATATATTTT; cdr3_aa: CASSYGTETPRSGNTIYF
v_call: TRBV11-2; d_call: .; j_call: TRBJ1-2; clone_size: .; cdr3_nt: TGTGCCAGCAGCTTAGATGGCATAAACTATGGCTACACCTTC; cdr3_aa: CASSLDGINYGYTF
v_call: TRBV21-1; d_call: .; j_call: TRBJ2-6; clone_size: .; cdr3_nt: TGTGCCAGCAGCAAACAGATCTCTGGGGCCAACGTCCTGACTTTC; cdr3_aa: CASSKQISGANVLTF
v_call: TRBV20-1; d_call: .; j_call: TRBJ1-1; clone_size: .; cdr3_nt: TGCAGTGCTAGTGGGTCAGGTCGGAACACTGAAGCTTTCTTT; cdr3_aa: CSASGSGRNTEAFF
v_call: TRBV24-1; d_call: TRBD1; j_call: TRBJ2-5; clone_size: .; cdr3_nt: TGTGCCACCAGTGACAATGACAGGGTTGAGACCCAGTACTTC; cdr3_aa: CATSDNDRVETQYF
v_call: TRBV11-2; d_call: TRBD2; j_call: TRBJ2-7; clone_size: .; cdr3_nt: TGTGCCAGCAGCTTAGTTCCGACTAGCGGGAACGAGCAGTACTTC; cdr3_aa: CASSLVPTSGNEQYF
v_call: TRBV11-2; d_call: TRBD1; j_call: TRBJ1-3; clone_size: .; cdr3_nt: TGTGCCAGCAGTGGGACAGGGCTCTCTGGAAACACCATATATTTT; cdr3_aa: CASSGTGLSGNTIYF
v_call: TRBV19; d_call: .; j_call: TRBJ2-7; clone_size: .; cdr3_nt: TGTGCCAGTAGTATCTCCCCCTACGAGCAGTACTTC; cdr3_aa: CASSISPYEQYF
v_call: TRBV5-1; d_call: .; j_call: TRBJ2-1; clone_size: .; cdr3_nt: TGCGCCAGCAGCTTCGGTACAGACAATGAGCAGTTCTTC; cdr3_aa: CASSFGTDNEQFF
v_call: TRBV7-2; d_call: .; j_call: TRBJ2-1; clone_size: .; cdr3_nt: TGTGCCAGCAGCTCCCTCGCTAGTTCGGATGAGCAGTTCTTC; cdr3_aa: CASSSLASSDEQFF
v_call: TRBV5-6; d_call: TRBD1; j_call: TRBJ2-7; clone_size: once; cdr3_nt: TGTGCCAGCAGCTCATTGACAGGGGGGGAATACGAGCAGTACTTC; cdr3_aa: CASSSLTGGEYEQYF
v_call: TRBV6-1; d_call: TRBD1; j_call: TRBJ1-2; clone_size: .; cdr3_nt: TGTGCCAGCAGTGAAGCGGACAGGGAGGGGGGCTACACCTTC; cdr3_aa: CASSEADREGGYTF
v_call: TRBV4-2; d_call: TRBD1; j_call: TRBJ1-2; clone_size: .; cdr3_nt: TGTGCCAGCAGCCAGGGCCGGGACAGGGGCTACGGCTACACCTTC; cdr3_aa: CASSQGRDRGYGYTF
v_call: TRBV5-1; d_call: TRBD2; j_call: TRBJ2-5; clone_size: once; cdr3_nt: TGCGCCAGCAGCCCGACTAGCGGGGTCCAAGAGACCCAGTACTTC; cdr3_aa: CASSPTSGVQETQYF
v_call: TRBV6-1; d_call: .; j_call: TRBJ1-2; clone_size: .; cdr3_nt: TGTGCCAGCAGTGATCACAGGTTACTTGGAGGCTACACCTTC; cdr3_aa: CASSDHRLLGGYTF
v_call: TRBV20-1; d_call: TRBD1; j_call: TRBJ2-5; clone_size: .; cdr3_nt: TGCAGTGCCACACAGGGGGAGACCCAGTACTTC; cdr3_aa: CSATQGETQYF
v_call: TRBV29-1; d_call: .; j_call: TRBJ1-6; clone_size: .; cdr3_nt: TGCAGCGTTGGTACAGGCGGTAATTCACCCCTCCACTTT; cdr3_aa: CSVGTGGNSPLHF
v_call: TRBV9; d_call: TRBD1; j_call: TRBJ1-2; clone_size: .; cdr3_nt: TGTGCCAGCAGCATAGGGGGCGGTGGCTACACCTTC; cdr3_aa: CASSIGGGGYTF
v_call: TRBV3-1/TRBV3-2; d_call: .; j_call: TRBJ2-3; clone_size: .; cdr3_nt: TGTGCCAGCAGCCAAGTGGGGCACAGCGATAGCACAGATACGCAGTATTTT; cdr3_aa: CASSQVGHSDSTDTQYF
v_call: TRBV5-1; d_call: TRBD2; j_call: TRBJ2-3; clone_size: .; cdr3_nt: TGCGCCAGCAAGGTCGGGCTAGCGGGGATCACAGATACGCAGTATTTT; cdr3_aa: CASKVGLAGITDTQYF
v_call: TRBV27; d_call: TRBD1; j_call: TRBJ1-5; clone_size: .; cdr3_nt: TGTGCCAGCAGTCCATCGACAGGGCTGATCAATCAGCCCCAGCATTTT; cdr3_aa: CASSPSTGLINQPQHF
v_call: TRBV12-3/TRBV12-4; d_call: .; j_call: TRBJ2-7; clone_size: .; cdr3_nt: TGTGCCAGCAGCCTACAGGACACCTACGAGCAGTACTTC; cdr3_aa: CASSLQDTYEQYF
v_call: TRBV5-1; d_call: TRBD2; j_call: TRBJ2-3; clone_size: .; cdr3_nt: TGCGCCAGCAGCTTTAGGCTAGCGGGGGGTGCAGATACGCAGTATTTT; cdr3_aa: CASSFRLAGGADTQYF
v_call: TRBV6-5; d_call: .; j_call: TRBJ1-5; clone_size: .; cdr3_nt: TGTGCCAGCAGGAGAACCCCGGGACATCTCCATTTT; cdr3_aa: CASRRTPGHLHF
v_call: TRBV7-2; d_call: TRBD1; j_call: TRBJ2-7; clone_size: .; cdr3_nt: TGTGCCAGCAGCTTAGCTCCGACAGGGGGCATCTACGAGCAGTACTTC; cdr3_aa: CASSLAPTGGIYEQYF
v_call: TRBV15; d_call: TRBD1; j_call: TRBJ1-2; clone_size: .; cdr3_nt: TGTGCCACCAGCAGCAGGGGGCAGGCTAGCTATGGCTACACCTTC; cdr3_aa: CATSSRGQASYGYTF